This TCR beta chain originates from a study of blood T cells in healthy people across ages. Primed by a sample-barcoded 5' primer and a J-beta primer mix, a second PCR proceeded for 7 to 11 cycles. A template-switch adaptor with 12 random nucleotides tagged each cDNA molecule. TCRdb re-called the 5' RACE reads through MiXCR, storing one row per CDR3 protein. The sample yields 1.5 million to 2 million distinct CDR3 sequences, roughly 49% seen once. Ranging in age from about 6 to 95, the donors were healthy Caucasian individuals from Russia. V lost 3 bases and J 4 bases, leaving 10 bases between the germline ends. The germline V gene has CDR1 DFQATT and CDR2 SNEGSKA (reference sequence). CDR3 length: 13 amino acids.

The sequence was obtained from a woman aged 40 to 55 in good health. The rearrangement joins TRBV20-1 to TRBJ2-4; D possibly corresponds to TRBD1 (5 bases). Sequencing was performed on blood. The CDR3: CSARTEGKNIQYF. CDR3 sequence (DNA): TGCAGTGCTAGGACAGAAGGAAAAAACATTCAGTACTTC.